The 2 T cell receptor beta chains below come from one sample, sequenced in a study of cytomegalovirus exposure and HLA in healthy donors. 60 Vbeta and 13 Jbeta primers were used in PCR. Sequenced by immunoSEQ multiplex PCR; TCRdb stores in-frame clones only, minus some. The sample carries roughly 200,000 clones, about 85% recorded once. Source material: PBMCs. All receptors come from a boy under 10 years old in good health and CMV-seronegative.

This clone was counted a single time. The chain joins TRBV7-6 to TRBJ2-1, with D perhaps matching TRBD2 (6 bases). Germline V gene sequence: CDR1 SGHVS, CDR2 FNYEAQ. CDR3 length: 14 amino acids. Trimming left V 0 bases short and J 5 bases short, with 8 bases between. As DNA, the CDR3 is TGTGCCAGCAGCTTAGCGGGAGGCCACAATGAGCAGTTCTTC. Encoded protein: CASSLAGGHNEQFF.

This rearrangement joins TRBV5-1 to TRBJ2-7; 8 bases agree with TRBD1. CDR1 is SGHRS and CDR2 is YFSETQ in the germline V gene. The V and J ends lost 0 bases and 3 bases, in that order; junction bases with no gene match: 5. The CDR3 totals 15 residues. In nucleotides, the CDR3 is TGCGCCAGCAGCTTGGGACAGGGGTTAATCTACGAGCAGTACTTC. This gives the protein CASSLGQGLIYEQYF.